A selection of T cell receptor beta chains follows, all from one sample in a study of CD8 T cells in ankylosing spondylitis. TCRdb called the 5' RACE reads again in MiXCR, with one record for every CDR3 protein. In the table there are approximately 300,000 distinct CDR3 sequences, 20% of which are singletons. Input material: blood, either unsorted or a sorted T cell fraction (not recorded which). Receptors were obtained from a female donor with ankylosing spondylitis or in good health (not recorded which). CDR3s include the opening cysteine and the closing phenylalanine or tryptophan. D genes are given only for firm matches. Size values are once, few and many counts, or a class for expanded clones, and some rows have none.

j_gene: TRBJ2-2
d_gene: TRBD2
v_gene: TRBV10-3
abundance: many
CDR3nt: TGTGCCATCAGACCCCTTAGCGGGAGAACCGGGGAGCTGTTTTTT
CDR3aa: CAIRPLSGRTGELFF

j_gene: TRBJ2-2
d_gene: TRBD2
v_gene: TRBV12-3/TRBV12-4
abundance: many
CDR3nt: TGTGCCAGCAGGATAGCGGGAGCCCCCACCGGGGAGCTGTTTTTT
CDR3aa: CASRIAGAPTGELFF

j_gene: TRBJ2-1
d_gene: -
v_gene: TRBV7-2
abundance: many
CDR3nt: TGTGCCAGCAGCTTGAGATCGGCCTACAATGAGCAGTTCTTC
CDR3aa: CASSLRSAYNEQFF

j_gene: TRBJ2-7
d_gene: -
v_gene: TRBV3-1
abundance: -
CDR3nt: TGTGCCAGCAGCCAAGGGGGATTCCCCTACGAGCAGTACTTC
CDR3aa: CASSQGGFPYEQYF

j_gene: TRBJ2-1
d_gene: TRBD2
v_gene: TRBV20-1
abundance: many
CDR3nt: TGCAGTGCTAGGGTGACGGGACTAGCGGCCCTTGGGCAGTTCTTC
CDR3aa: CSARVTGLAALGQFF

j_gene: TRBJ1-6
d_gene: -
v_gene: TRBV27
abundance: -
CDR3nt: TGTGCCAGCAGTTTAAGGGGGTGGAATTCACCCCTCCACTTT
CDR3aa: CASSLRGWNSPLHF

j_gene: TRBJ2-6
d_gene: -
v_gene: TRBV25-1
abundance: few
CDR3nt: TGTGCCACCCGCGGCGGGGCCAACGTCCTGACTTTC
CDR3aa: CATRGGANVLTF

j_gene: TRBJ2-7
d_gene: -
v_gene: TRBV9
abundance: -
CDR3nt: TGTGCCAGCAGCGTCTCTAGGGTGTACGAGCAGTACTTC
CDR3aa: CASSVSRVYEQYF

j_gene: TRBJ2-1
d_gene: -
v_gene: TRBV4-2
abundance: -
CDR3nt: TGTGCCAGCAGCCAAGTACCTAGTCCCGATGAGCAGTTCTTC
CDR3aa: CASSQVPSPDEQFF

j_gene: TRBJ2-3
d_gene: -
v_gene: TRBV7-8
abundance: many
CDR3nt: TGTGCCAGCAGTAGGGGGAGGGCCCGGGATACGCAGTATTTT
CDR3aa: CASSRGRARDTQYF

j_gene: TRBJ2-3
d_gene: -
v_gene: TRBV20-1
abundance: -
CDR3nt: TGCAGTGCTAGTGCCGGACCGGATACGCAGTATTTT
CDR3aa: CSASAGPDTQYF

j_gene: TRBJ2-1
d_gene: -
v_gene: TRBV18
abundance: -
CDR3nt: TGTGCCAGCTCTCCTTTCGTAGGGAATGAGCAGTTCTTC
CDR3aa: CASSPFVGNEQFF

j_gene: TRBJ2-4
d_gene: TRBD2
v_gene: TRBV12-3/TRBV12-4
abundance: many
CDR3nt: TGTGCCAGCAGCCAACTAGCGGGAAACATTCAGTACTTC
CDR3aa: CASSQLAGNIQYF

j_gene: TRBJ1-2
d_gene: TRBD1
v_gene: TRBV30
abundance: many
CDR3nt: TGTGCCTACTCCCCGGGACAGGGGGCGCGAGGCTACACCTTC
CDR3aa: CAYSPGQGARGYTF

j_gene: TRBJ2-7
d_gene: TRBD2
v_gene: TRBV3-1
abundance: -
CDR3nt: TGTGCCAGCAGCCAAGAAGGGGGACTAGCGGGGAGTGAGCAGTACTTC
CDR3aa: CASSQEGGLAGSEQYF

j_gene: TRBJ1-1
d_gene: -
v_gene: TRBV6-1
abundance: few
CDR3nt: TGTGCCAGCAGTGAAACTGGGACAACGAACACTGAAGCTTTCTTT
CDR3aa: CASSETGTTNTEAFF

j_gene: TRBJ2-5
d_gene: -
v_gene: TRBV7-6
abundance: few
CDR3nt: TGTGCCAGCACCCTCCAAGAGACCCAGTACTTC
CDR3aa: CASTLQETQYF

j_gene: TRBJ2-5
d_gene: -
v_gene: TRBV29-1
abundance: few
CDR3nt: TGCAGCGTTGATTCGAAAGAGACCCAGTACTTC
CDR3aa: CSVDSKETQYF

j_gene: TRBJ2-3
d_gene: -
v_gene: TRBV20-1
abundance: few
CDR3nt: TGCAGTGCTAGCTGGTCAGATACGCAGTATTTT
CDR3aa: CSASWSDTQYF

j_gene: TRBJ2-7
d_gene: TRBD1
v_gene: TRBV7-2
abundance: -
CDR3nt: TGTGCCAGCAGCGTCCGGACAGGCGACCTCGGCGAGCAGTACTTC
CDR3aa: CASSVRTGDLGEQYF

j_gene: TRBJ2-7
d_gene: -
v_gene: TRBV3-1
abundance: few
CDR3nt: TGTGCCAGCAGCCCTCAGGGGCCAGAAAACGAGCAGTACTTC
CDR3aa: CASSPQGPENEQYF

j_gene: TRBJ1-5
d_gene: TRBD1
v_gene: TRBV7-9
abundance: few
CDR3nt: TGTGCCAGCAGCTTTGACAGGGGAGTTAATCAGCCCCAGCATTTT
CDR3aa: CASSFDRGVNQPQHF

j_gene: TRBJ2-2
d_gene: TRBD1
v_gene: TRBV20-1
abundance: few
CDR3nt: TGCAGTGCTAGCGACAGGGGTCCCACCGGGGAGCTGTTTTTT
CDR3aa: CSASDRGPTGELFF

j_gene: TRBJ1-4
d_gene: -
v_gene: TRBV12-3/TRBV12-4
abundance: -
CDR3nt: TGTGCCAGCGGGCTTTGGGCCATTAATGAAAAACTGTTTTTT
CDR3aa: CASGLWAINEKLFF

j_gene: TRBJ2-1
d_gene: TRBD2
v_gene: TRBV12-3/TRBV12-4
abundance: -
CDR3nt: TGTGCCAGCAGAAGCGGGAGGAGGAACAATGAGCAGTTCTTC
CDR3aa: CASRSGRRNNEQFF